This TCR beta chain was identified in a study of T cells in tuberculosis. TCR-alpha and TCR-beta chains were sequenced unpaired. Using immunoSEQ multiplex PCR, the repertoire was profiled, and TCRdb retains in-frame clones only, with some absent. The data show 55,000 to 60,000 clones, 88% seen once. Thawed, overnight-rested PBMC were stained with GMM-loaded CD1B tetramer, viability dye and anti-CD3, then sorted. C32 glucose monomycolate from Rhodococcus equi was loaded onto the CD1B tetramers. Study-level points and caveats: T cells binding CD1B-GMM tetramer weakly possibly escaped the sort.

The sequence was collected from an adult woman with latent tuberculosis. Sequenced input: CD1b-GMM tetramer-negative cells sorted from PBMCs.

Written as DNA, the CDR3 is TGTGCCAGCAGTTTACTGTCCCCCTATGGCTACACCTTC. Translating gives CASSLLSPYGYTF. V is TRBV28 and J is TRBJ1-2; no definite D call. The V end was cut by 2 bases, the J end by 4 bases, with 8 bases between. CDR3 length: 13 amino acids. CDR1 and CDR2 (germline): MDHEN, SYDVKM.